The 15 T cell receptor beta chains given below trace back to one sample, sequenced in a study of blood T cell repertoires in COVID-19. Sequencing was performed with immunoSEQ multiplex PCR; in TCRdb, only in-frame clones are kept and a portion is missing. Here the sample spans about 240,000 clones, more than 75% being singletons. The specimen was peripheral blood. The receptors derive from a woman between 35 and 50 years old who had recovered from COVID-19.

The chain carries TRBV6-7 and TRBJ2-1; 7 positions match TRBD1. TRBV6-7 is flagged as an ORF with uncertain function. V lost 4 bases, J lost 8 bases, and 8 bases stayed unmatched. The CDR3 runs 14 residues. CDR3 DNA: TGTGCCAGCAGTTGCAGGGGGTTCCGCGATGAGCAGTTCTTC. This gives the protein CASSCRGFRDEQFF.

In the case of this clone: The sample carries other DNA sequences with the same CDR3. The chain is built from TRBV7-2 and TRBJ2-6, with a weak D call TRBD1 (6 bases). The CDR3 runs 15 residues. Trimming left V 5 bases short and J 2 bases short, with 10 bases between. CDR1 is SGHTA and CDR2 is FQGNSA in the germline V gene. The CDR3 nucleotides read TGTGCCAGCAGCCTAGGGGGAGCTGGGGCCAACGTCCTGACTTTC. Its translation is CASSLGGAGANVLTF.

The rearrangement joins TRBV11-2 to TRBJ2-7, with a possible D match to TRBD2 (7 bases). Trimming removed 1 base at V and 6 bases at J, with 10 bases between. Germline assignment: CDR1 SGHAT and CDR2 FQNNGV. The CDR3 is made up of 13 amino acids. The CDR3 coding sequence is TGTGCCAGCAGCTTAGGGGGAGGGGGCGAGCAGTACTTC. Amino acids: CASSLGGGGEQYF.

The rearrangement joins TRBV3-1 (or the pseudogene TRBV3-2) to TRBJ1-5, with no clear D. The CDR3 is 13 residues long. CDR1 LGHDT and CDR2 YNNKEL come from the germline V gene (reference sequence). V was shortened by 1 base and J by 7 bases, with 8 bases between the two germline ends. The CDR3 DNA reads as TGTGCCAGCAGCCAAGGTTCAGGACAGCCCCAGCATTTT. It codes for CASSQGSGQPQHF.

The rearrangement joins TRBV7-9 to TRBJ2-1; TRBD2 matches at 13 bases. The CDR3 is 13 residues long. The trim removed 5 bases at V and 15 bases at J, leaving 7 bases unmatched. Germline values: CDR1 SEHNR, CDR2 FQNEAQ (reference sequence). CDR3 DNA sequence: TGTGCCAGCAGCGCAAGGACTAGCGGGGGACTGTTCTTC. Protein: CASSARTSGGLFF.

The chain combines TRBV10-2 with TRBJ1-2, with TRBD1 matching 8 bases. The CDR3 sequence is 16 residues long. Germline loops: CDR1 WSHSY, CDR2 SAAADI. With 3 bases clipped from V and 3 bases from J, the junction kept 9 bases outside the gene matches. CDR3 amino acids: CASSDRGQATYYGYTF. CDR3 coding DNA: TGCGCCAGCAGTGACCGGGGACAGGCCACCTACTATGGCTACACCTTC.

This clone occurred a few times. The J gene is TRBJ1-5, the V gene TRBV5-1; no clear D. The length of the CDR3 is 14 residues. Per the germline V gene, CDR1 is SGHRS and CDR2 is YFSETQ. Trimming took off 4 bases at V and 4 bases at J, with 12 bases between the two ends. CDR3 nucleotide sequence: TGCGCCAGCAGCCCCGGAGAGCCTAATCAGCCCCAGCATTTT. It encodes CASSPGEPNQPQHF.

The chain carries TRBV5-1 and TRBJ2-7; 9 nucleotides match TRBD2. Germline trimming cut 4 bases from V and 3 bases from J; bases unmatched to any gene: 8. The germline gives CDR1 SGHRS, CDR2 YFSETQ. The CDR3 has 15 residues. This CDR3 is CASSLKREDIYEQYV. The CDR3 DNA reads TGCGCCAGCAGCCTGAAGCGGGAGGACATCTACGAGCAGTACGTC.

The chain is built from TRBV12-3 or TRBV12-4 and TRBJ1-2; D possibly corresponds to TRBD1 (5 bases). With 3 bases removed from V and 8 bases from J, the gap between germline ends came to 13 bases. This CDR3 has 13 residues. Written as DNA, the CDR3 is TGTGCCAGCAGTTTGGGGCGGCCCAGCGGCTACACCTTC. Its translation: CASSLGRPSGYTF.

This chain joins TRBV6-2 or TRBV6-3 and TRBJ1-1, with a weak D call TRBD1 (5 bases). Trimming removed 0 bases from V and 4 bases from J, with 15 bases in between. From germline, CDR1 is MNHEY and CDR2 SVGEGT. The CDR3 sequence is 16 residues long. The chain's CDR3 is CASSYSGQVPRTEAFF. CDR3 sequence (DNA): TGTGCCAGCAGTTACTCGGGGCAGGTACCCCGCACTGAAGCTTTCTTT.

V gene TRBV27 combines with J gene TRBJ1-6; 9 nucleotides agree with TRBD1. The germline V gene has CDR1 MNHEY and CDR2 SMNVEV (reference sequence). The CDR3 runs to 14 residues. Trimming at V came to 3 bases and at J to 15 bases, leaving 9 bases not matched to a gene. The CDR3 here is CASSFGTGTIHLHF. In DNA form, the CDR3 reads TGTGCCAGCAGTTTCGGGACAGGGACAATTCACCTCCACTTT.

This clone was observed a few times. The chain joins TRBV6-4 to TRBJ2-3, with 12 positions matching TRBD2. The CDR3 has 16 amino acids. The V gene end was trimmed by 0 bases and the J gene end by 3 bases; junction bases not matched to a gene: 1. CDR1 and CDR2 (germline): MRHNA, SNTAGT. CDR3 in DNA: TGTGCCAGCAGTGACTCAGGGACTAGCGGGACAGATACGCAGTATTTT. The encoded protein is CASSDSGTSGTDTQYF.

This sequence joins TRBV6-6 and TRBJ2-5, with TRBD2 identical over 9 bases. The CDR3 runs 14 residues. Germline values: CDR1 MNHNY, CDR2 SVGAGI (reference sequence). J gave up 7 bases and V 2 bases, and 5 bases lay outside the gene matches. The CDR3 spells CASSYVGGGGTQYF. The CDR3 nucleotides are TGTGCCAGCAGTTACGTTGGCGGGGGGGGGACCCAGTACTTC.

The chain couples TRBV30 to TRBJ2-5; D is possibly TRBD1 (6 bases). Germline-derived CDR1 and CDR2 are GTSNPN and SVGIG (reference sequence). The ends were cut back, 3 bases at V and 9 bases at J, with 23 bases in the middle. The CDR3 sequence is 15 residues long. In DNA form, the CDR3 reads TGTGCCTGGAGCCCCCCTGGGGCCCGGAAGGGGGCCCAGTACTTC. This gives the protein CAWSPPGARKGAQYF.

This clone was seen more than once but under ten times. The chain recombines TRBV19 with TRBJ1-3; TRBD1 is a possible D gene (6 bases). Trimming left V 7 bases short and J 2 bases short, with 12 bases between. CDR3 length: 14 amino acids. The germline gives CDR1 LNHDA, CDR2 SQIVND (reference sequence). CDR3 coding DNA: TGTGCCAGTACCAAGGGGGGGGCTGGAAACACCATATATTTT. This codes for CASTKGGAGNTIYF.